This T cell receptor (beta chain) was documented in a study of CD8+ T cells in alopecia areata. Treatment denoted: oral pan-JAK inhibitor, 5-10 mg twice daily. V was shortened by 1 base and J by 0 bases, with 8 bases between the two germline ends. CDR1 and CDR2 from the germline V gene are SGHRS and YFSETQ. The CDR3 totals 15 residues. Following RNA extraction, reverse transcription yielded cDNA that acted as the sequencing template. Here immunoSEQ multiplex PCR was the method, and the copy in TCRdb shows in-frame clones only, minus some. The table has about 200,000 clones, roughly 64% seen once. This material consisted of CD4+ T cells sorted from blood, taken at week 24, from a patient treated with tofacitinib. This sequence joins TRBV5-1 and TRBJ1-3; D unresolved. The sequence derives from a human donor with alopecia areata. CDR3 protein: CASSLQNPSGNTIYF. CDR3 DNA sequence: TGCGCCAGCAGCTTGCAGAATCCCTCTGGAAACACCATATATTTT.